The TCR beta chain described here comes from a study of OX40 agonist ivuxolimab in advanced cancers. Sequenced by immunoSEQ multiplex PCR; TCRdb stores in-frame clones only, minus some. This table has over 55,000 clones, roughly nine tenths appearing once. There are a few counts of this clone. Antigen unknown. This CDR3 has 13 amino acids. Trimming took off 6 bases at V and 5 bases at J, with 13 bases between the two ends. In germline, CDR1 is MDHEN, CDR2 SYDVKM. Broader study findings: Average numbers of expanded clones were greater in CD8+ T cells than in CD4+.

The clonotype comes from an adult with an advanced solid tumor such as melanoma, head and neck, liver or kidney cancer. The chain couples TRBV28 to TRBJ1-2, with D maybe TRBD1 (5 bases). The specimen was CD4+ or CD8+ T cells sorted from blood, collected in a trial of the OX40 agonist ivuxolimab. CDR3 loop: CASSLGGRYGYTF. Here the CDR3 DNA reads TGTGCCAGCAGCCTGGGGGGTCGATATGGCTACACCTTC.